A selection of T cell receptor beta chains follows, all from one sample in a study of blood T cell repertoires in COVID-19. Sequencing used immunoSEQ multiplex PCR; TCRdb keeps in-frame clones, though not all of them. This sample has 130,000 to 150,000 clones; about nine tenths occur once, and the top ten carry roughly 10%. Sequencing was performed on peripheral blood. Source of these receptors: a man aged 50 to 59 with active or convalescent COVID-19. Both conserved end residues are part of each CDR3. Fields, in order: D gene, J gene, clone size, V gene, CDR3 protein, CDR3 DNA. D genes are given only for firm matches. Expanded clones get a size class; other rows say once, few or many, or leave the size out.

NA	TRBJ2-1	NA	TRBV5-1	CASSLVPGSYFNEQFF	TGCGCCAGCAGCTTGGTACCCGGGAGCTACTTCAATGAGCAGTTCTTC
NA	TRBJ2-1	NA	TRBV7-2	CASSFYREVEQFF	TGTGCCAGCAGCTTCTACAGGGAAGTTGAGCAGTTCTTC
TRBD1	TRBJ1-6	NA	TRBV6-5	CASSRTGESPLHF	TGTGCCAGCAGTCGGACAGGGGAATCACCCCTCCACTTT
TRBD1	TRBJ1-2	NA	TRBV5-5	CASGQTDRGPYGYTF	TGTGCCAGCGGCCAAACGGACAGGGGGCCCTATGGCTACACCTTC
TRBD1	TRBJ1-1	NA	TRBV4-2	CASTTPGTGGNTEAFF	TGTGCCAGCACCACGCCCGGGACAGGGGGTAACACTGAAGCTTTCTTT
TRBD2	TRBJ2-2	NA	TRBV4-3	CASSPGSGSVYTGELFF	TGCGCCAGCAGCCCTGGGAGCGGGAGCGTTTACACCGGGGAGCTGTTTTTT
NA	TRBJ2-4	NA	TRBV29-1	CSVMGGLAKNIQYF	TGCAGCGTAATGGGGGGACTAGCCAAAAACATTCAGTACTTC
NA	TRBJ2-3	NA	TRBV9	CASSVSSHTDTQYF	TGTGCCAGCAGCGTTAGCAGCCACACAGATACGCAGTATTTT
NA	TRBJ1-1	NA	TRBV28	CASTRLRTVNTEAFF	TGTGCCAGCACCCGATTAAGGACAGTAAACACTGAAGCTTTCTTT
TRBD1	TRBJ2-7	few	TRBV5-4	CASSMAGTGGEQYF	TGTGCCAGCAGCATGGCCGGGACAGGGGGTGAGCAGTACTTC
NA	TRBJ1-1	few	TRBV11-2	CASSPWSMNTEAFF	TGTGCCAGCAGCCCCTGGAGCATGAACACTGAAGCTTTCTTT
NA	TRBJ2-7	NA	TRBV28	CASSPNRRLMDEQYF	TGTGCCAGCAGTCCCAACAGACGGCTCATGGACGAGCAGTACTTC
NA	TRBJ2-3	NA	TRBV24-1	CARSTDTDTQYF	TGTGCCAGATCGACAGACACAGATACGCAGTATTTT